The 21 T cell receptor beta chains below all came from one sample that was sequenced in a study of Ad26.COV2.S vaccination and SARS-CoV-2 variants. Treatment specified: around 19 received Ad26.COV2.S at low or high dose, single or two shots; a few received placebo; per-sample allocation not given. Day 63 after the first vaccine or placebo injection was the time point for sampling. Measured with immunoSEQ multiplex PCR; TCRdb has only the in-frame clones, and not every one. The repertoire holds 200,000 to 300,000 clones, with around nine tenths as singletons. The material was peripheral blood, obtained in a trial of Ad26.COV2.S vaccine versus placebo. The receptors were gathered from a person aged 18 to 65 who received the Ad26.COV2.S COVID-19 vaccine or a placebo.

J is TRBJ2-5 and V is TRBV7-2; 13 bases align to TRBD2. This CDR3 comprises 18 residues. J was trimmed by 4 bases and V by 4 bases; bases with no gene match: 12. Germline V gene sequence: CDR1 SGHTA, CDR2 FQGNSA. In DNA form, the CDR3 reads TGTGCCAGCAGCTCACCGACTAGCGGGGGGTACTGGTCAGAGACCCAGTACTTC. Protein product: CASSSPTSGGYWSETQYF. The variable domain in full, completed from reference TRBV7-2 and TRBJ2-5, reads GAGVSQSPSNKVTEKGKDVELRCDPISGHTALYWYRQSLGQGLEFLIYFQGNSAPDKSGLPSDRFSAERTGGSVSTLTIQRTQQEDSAVYLCASSSPTSGGYWSETQYFGPGTRLLVL.

The rearrangement links TRBV2 to TRBJ2-1, with D perhaps TRBD2 (7 bases). The CDR3 spans 16 residues. The V gene lost 1 base and the J gene lost 7 bases, with 17 bases spanning the gap. In germline, CDR1 is SNHLY, CDR2 FYNNEI. The CDR3 region has the DNA TGTGCCAGCAGTGAAGGGAAGGGGGGGCTAGAGAATGAGCAGTTCTTC. It specifies CASSEGKGGLENEQFF.

V usage is TRBV11-3 and J usage is TRBJ2-2; D is perhaps TRBD1 (6 bases). The CDR3 spans 20 residues. V was cut by 0 bases and J by 4 bases, with 24 bases left in between. Germline-derived CDR1 and CDR2 are SGHNT and YENEEA. CDR3 protein: CASSLETGTTSGLATGELFF. As DNA, the CDR3 is TGTGCCAGCAGCTTAGAAACCGGGACAACCTCCGGGTTGGCCACCGGGGAGCTGTTTTTT.

DNA for the CDR3: TGTGCCAGCTCACCATGGGGCACTGAAGCTTTCTTT. This gives the protein CASSPWGTEAFF. The V and J genes are TRBV18 and TRBJ1-1; no clear D gene. CDR3 length: 12 amino acids. V was shortened by 2 bases and J by 4 bases, with 5 bases between the two germline ends. Per the germline V gene, CDR1 is KGHSH and CDR2 is LQKENI.

The chain recombines TRBV28 with TRBJ2-2; D possibly matches TRBD1 or TRBD2 (5 bases each). CDR1 and CDR2 (germline): MDHEN, SYDVKM. This CDR3 region has 17 residues. V dropped 6 bases and J dropped 8 bases, with 25 bases sitting between them. CDR3 sequence (DNA): TGTGCCAGCAGGTCGACCGGGACCATTAACCGTAGGGGGGAGCTGTTTTTT. This codes for CASRSTGTINRRGELFF.

The chain carries TRBV29-1 and TRBJ1-2, with D possibly matching TRBD1 (5 bases). Per germline, CDR1 SQVTM and CDR2 ANQGSEA. This CDR3 comprises 14 residues. V lost 4 bases and J 0 bases, leaving 12 bases between the germline ends. CDR3: CSVGGTGTNYGYTF. The CDR3 DNA reads as TGCAGCGTTGGAGGGACGGGAACTAACTATGGCTACACCTTC.

This clone was found a few times. The chain has TRBV12-3 or TRBV12-4 and TRBJ1-3; no reliable D call. V lost 5 bases to trimming and J lost 5 bases, with 7 bases between them. The CDR3 runs to 12 residues. CDR3 sequence reads: CASSQGRNTIYF. CDR3 coding DNA: TGTGCCAGCAGTCAAGGTAGAAACACCATATATTTT.

This chain connects TRBV27 to TRBJ2-7; TRBD2 agrees at 9 bases. J was trimmed by 4 bases and V by 3 bases; bases with no gene match: 10. The CDR3 has 16 amino acids. Per germline, CDR1 MNHEY and CDR2 SMNVEV (reference sequence). CDR3 sequence reads: CASSFSSGESAYEQYF. The CDR3 DNA reads as TGTGCCAGCAGTTTTTCTAGCGGGGAATCAGCGTACGAGCAGTACTTC.

The chain is built from TRBV9 and TRBJ1-3, with 7 positions matching TRBD1. The V segment lost 4 bases and the J segment 0 bases; nucleotides outside the gene matches: 7. This CDR3 is built from 16 residues. Germline V gene lookup returns CDR1 SGDLS and CDR2 YYNGEE. This CDR3 reads CASSPEGGSSGNTIYF. In nucleotides, the CDR3 is TGTGCCAGCAGCCCCGAAGGGGGCTCCTCTGGAAACACCATATATTTT.

This clone has more than one count but fewer than ten. The CDR3 region is CASSTLDGRYNEQFF. Written as DNA, the CDR3 is TGTGCCAGTAGTACCCTAGACGGGAGGTACAATGAGCAGTTCTTC. The rearrangement uses TRBV19 and TRBJ2-1; 7 nucleotides agree with TRBD2. Germline V gives CDR1 LNHDA, CDR2 SQIVND (reference sequence). This CDR3 region has 15 residues. V lost 4 bases to trimming and J lost 4 bases; unmatched junction nucleotides: 7.

The V call is TRBV3-1 (or the pseudogene TRBV3-2), the J call TRBJ2-5, with D possibly matching TRBD2 (7 bases). The CDR3 consists of 14 residues. The germline gives CDR1 LGHDT, CDR2 YNNKEL (reference sequence). With 1 base removed from V and 7 bases from J, the gap between germline ends came to 13 bases. CDR3 in DNA: TGTGCCAGCAGCCAAGTAAAAGGGGGGGGGACCCAGTACTTC. Residues: CASSQVKGGGTQYF.

V is TRBV19 and J is TRBJ1-4, with D uncertain. V lost 4 bases and J 8 bases, leaving 17 bases between the germline ends. The CDR3 contains 15 residues. Per germline, CDR1 LNHDA and CDR2 SQIVND (reference sequence). The CDR3, as DNA: TGTGCCAGTAGTACCGGACGGTTGAGGAGAGAAAAACTGTTTTTT. It is translated as CASSTGRLRREKLFF. Using reference TRBV19 and TRBJ1-4 for the parts outside the CDR3, the full variable domain is DGGITQSPKYLFRKEGQNVTLSCEQNLNHDAMYWYRQDPGQGLRLIYYSQIVNDFQKGDIAEGYSVSREKKESFPLTVTSAQKNPTAFYLCASSTGRLRREKLFFGSGTQLSVL.

The rearrangement joins TRBV5-8 to TRBJ2-4, with D uncertain. The CDR3 covers 15 residues. Trimming left V 2 bases short and J 1 base short, with 10 bases between. Germline CDR1 and CDR2: SGHTS and YDEGEE. The chain's CDR3 is CASSFGRMAKNIQYF. CDR3 sequence (DNA): TGTGCCAGCAGCTTTGGCAGGATGGCCAAAAACATTCAGTACTTC.

V and J are TRBV3-1 (or the pseudogene TRBV3-2) and TRBJ1-5, with TRBD1 matching 11 bases. The CDR3 runs 21 residues. In germline, CDR1 is LGHDT, CDR2 YNNKEL (reference sequence). The ends lost 0 bases at V and 0 bases at J; junction bases unmatched: 13. The DNA for the CDR3 is TGTGCCAGCAGCCAAGAGTTAGAGGACAGGGGGCTCCCTTATAGCAATCAGCCCCAGCATTTT. As protein: CASSQELEDRGLPYSNQPQHF.

The rearrangement links TRBV3-1 (or the pseudogene TRBV3-2) to TRBJ1-5; D gene unclear. CDR1 LGHDT and CDR2 YNNKEL come from the germline V gene (reference sequence). The germline V and J ends were trimmed by 0 bases and 2 bases, with 5 bases remaining between them. The CDR3 has 14 amino acids. This CDR3 is CASSQDTGNQPQHF. Written as DNA, the CDR3 is TGTGCCAGCAGCCAAGATACAGGCAATCAGCCCCAGCATTTT.

CDR3 protein: CASSVLEGPPGELFF. CDR3 nucleotide sequence: TGTGCCAGCAGCGTATTGGAGGGGCCCCCCGGGGAGCTGTTTTTT. The V call is TRBV9, the J call TRBJ2-2, with a tentative D call TRBD2 (6 bases). The CDR3 loop spans 15 amino acids. V lost 1 base, J lost 6 bases, and 13 bases lay in between. Germline CDR1 SGDLS, CDR2 YYNGEE.

The V gene is TRBV7-8, the J gene TRBJ1-1, with D perhaps TRBD1 (6 bases). Between the trimmed V and J ends, which lost 3 bases and 0 bases, there was a span of 8 bases. The CDR3 length is 14 residues. The germline V gene has CDR1 SGHVS and CDR2 FQNEAQ. The chain's CDR3 is CASSLDRMNTEAFF. CDR3 sequence (DNA): TGTGCCAGCAGCTTGGACAGAATGAACACTGAAGCTTTCTTT. Filled out from reference TRBV7-8 and TRBJ1-1, the complete variable domain reads GAGVSQSPRYKVAKRGQDVALRCDPISGHVSLFWYQQALGQGPEFLTYFQNEAQLDKSGLPSDRFFAERPEGSVSTLKIQRTQQEDSAVYLCASSLDRMNTEAFFGQGTRLTVV.

The rearrangement links TRBV7-3 to TRBJ2-5, with a tentative D call TRBD2 (5 bases). This CDR3 spans 15 amino acids. V was cut by 5 bases and J by 1 base, with 14 bases left in between. Germline lookup yields CDR1 SGHTA and CDR2 FQGTGA. CDR3 DNA: TGTGCCAGCAGCCTCGGACTTAGCCGCCAAGAGACCCAGTACTTC. Its protein is CASSLGLSRQETQYF. Full variable domain (missing parts from reference TRBV7-3 and TRBJ2-5): GAGVSQTPSNKVTEKGKYVELRCDPISGHTALYWYRQSLGQGPEFLIYFQGTGAADDSGLPNDRFFAVRPEGSVSTLKIQRTERGDSAVYLCASSLGLSRQETQYFGPGTRLLVL.

The chain couples TRBV19 to TRBJ1-1, with D possibly being TRBD1 (6 bases). The CDR3 spans 16 residues. Trimming took 3 bases from V and 6 from J, leaving 20 bases between them. The germline V gene has CDR1 LNHDA and CDR2 SQIVND (reference sequence). The chain's CDR3 is CASSINLGGLSAEAFF. Here the CDR3 DNA reads TGTGCCAGTAGTATCAATTTAGGGGGACTTTCGGCTGAAGCTTTCTTT.

The chain has TRBV9 and TRBJ2-2, with D perhaps being TRBD1 or TRBD2 (5 bases each). Germline V gene sequence: CDR1 SGDLS, CDR2 YYNGEE. The germline V and J ends were trimmed by 4 bases and 8 bases, with 15 bases remaining between them. The CDR3 extends over 14 amino acids. CDR3 loop: CASSRDASKGELFF. CDR3 DNA: TGTGCCAGCAGCAGGGACGCCTCGAAGGGGGAGCTGTTTTTT.

This clone has only one observation. The rearrangement links TRBV6-4 to TRBJ1-2; D is uncertain. Trimming removed 3 bases from V and 3 bases from J, with 5 bases in between. The CDR3 is made up of 12 amino acids. CDR1 and CDR2 (germline): MRHNA, SNTAGT. CDR3 amino acids: CASSDRDYGYTF. The CDR3 coding sequence is TGTGCCAGCAGTGATCGGGACTATGGCTACACCTTC.